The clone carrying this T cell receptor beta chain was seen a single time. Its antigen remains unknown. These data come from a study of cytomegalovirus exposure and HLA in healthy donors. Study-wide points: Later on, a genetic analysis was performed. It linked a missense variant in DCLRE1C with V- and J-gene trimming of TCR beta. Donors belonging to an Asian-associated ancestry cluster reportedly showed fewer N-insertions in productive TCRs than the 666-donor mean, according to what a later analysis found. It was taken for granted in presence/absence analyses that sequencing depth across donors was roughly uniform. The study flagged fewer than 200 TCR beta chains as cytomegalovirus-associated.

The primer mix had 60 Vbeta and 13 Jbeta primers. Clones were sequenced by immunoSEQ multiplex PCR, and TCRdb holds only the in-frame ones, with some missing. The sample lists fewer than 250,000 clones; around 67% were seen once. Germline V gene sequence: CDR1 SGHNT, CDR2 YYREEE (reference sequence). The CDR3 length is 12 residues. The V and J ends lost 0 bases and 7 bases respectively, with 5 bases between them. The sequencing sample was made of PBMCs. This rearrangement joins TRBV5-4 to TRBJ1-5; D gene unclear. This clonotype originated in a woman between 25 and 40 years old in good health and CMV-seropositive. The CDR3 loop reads CASSLAGQPQHF. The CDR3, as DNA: TGTGCCAGCAGCTTGGCTGGCCAGCCCCAGCATTTT.